This TCR beta chain was sequenced in a study of graft-versus-host responses after intestinal transplantation. The wider study: Anti-thymocyte globulin induction preceded about three years of tacrolimus and steroid maintenance in all recipients.

A note on this clone: The antigen is not known.

The table came from immunoSEQ multiplex PCR; TCRdb's copy has only in-frame clones and leaves some out. The table records tens of thousands of clones, around nine tenths of them present only once. Trimming at V came to 3 bases and at J to 4 bases, leaving 2 bases not matched to a gene. This CDR3 comprises 15 residues. Germline CDR1 is SGHDT and CDR2 is YYEEEE. Source: unstimulated CD4+ T cells sorted from spleen or lymph node cells, taken before intestinal transplant. The chain is built from TRBV5-6 and TRBJ2-1; 12 bases are a match to TRBD2. This TCR derives from a human donor who received an intestinal transplant. The CDR3 DNA reads TGTGCCAGCAGCTCAGGACTAGCGGGATACAATGAGCAGTTCTTC. Translation: CASSSGLAGYNEQFF. The entire variable domain, with the rest obtained from reference TRBV5-6 and TRBJ2-1, is as follows: DAGVTQSPTHLIKTRGQQVTLRCSPKSGHDTVSWYQQALGQGPQFIFQYYEEEERQRGNFPDRFSGHQFPNYSSELNVNALLLGDSALYLCASSSGLAGYNEQFFGPGTRLTVL.